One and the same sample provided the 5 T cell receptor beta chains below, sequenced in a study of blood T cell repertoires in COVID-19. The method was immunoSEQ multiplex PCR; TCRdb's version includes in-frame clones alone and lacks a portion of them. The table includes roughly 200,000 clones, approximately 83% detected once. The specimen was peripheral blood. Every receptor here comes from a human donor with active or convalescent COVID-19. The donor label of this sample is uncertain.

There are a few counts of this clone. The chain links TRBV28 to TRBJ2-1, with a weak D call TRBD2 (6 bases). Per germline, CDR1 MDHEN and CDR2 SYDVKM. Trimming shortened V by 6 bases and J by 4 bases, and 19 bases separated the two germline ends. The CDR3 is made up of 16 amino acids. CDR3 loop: CASRPGAGGRYNEQFF. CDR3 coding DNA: TGTGCCAGCAGACCGGGAGCAGGAGGGCGGTACAATGAGCAGTTCTTC.

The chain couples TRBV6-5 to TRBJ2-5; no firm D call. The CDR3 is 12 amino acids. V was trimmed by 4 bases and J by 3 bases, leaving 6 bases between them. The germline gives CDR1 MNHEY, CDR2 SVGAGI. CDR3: CASSSLEETQYF. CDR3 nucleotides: TGTGCCAGCAGTTCCCTAGAAGAGACCCAGTACTTC.

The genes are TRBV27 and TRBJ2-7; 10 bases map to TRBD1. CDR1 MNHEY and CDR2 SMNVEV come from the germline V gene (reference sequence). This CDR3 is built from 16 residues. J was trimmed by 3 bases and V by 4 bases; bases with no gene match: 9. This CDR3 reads CASSSRQGAFSYEQYF. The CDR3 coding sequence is TGTGCCAGCAGTTCAAGACAGGGGGCTTTCAGCTACGAGCAGTACTTC.

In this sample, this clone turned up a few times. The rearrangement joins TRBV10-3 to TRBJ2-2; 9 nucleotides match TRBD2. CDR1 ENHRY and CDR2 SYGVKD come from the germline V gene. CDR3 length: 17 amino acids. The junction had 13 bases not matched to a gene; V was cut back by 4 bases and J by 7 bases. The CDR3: CAISGILAGTGDGELFF. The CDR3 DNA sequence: TGTGCCATCAGTGGTATTCTAGCGGGGACCGGTGACGGGGAGCTGTTTTTT.

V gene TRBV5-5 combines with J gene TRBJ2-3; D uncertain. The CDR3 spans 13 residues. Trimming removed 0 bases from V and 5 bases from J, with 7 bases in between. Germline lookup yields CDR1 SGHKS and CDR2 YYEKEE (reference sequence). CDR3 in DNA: TGTGCCAGCAGCTTGGAGTCGGGAGATACGCAGTATTTT. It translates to CASSLESGDTQYF.